This T cell receptor beta chain was sequenced during a study of regulatory T cells in long-lasting Graves disease. Time point denoted: persistent/refractory GD, antithyroid drugs over 5 years with positive TRAb. Isolated PBMC RNA provided the starting material for the TCR library. This CDR3 has 13 amino acids. V shed 8 bases and J 6 bases; nucleotides not matched to a gene: 6. Both iRepertoire HTBI primers and Arm-PCR of CDR3 regions were used to build the TCR beta libraries. TCRdb passed the multiplex PCR reads through MiXCR, listing each CDR3 protein once. Of 350,000 to 500,000 distinct CDR3 sequences in the sample, around 23% are singletons; the top ten hold 14%.

The origin of this receptor is a female donor with Graves disease. The chain carries TRBV12-3 or TRBV12-4 and TRBJ1-4; 7 nucleotides align to TRBD1. The sequenced sample was peripheral blood mononuclear cells (PBMCs), obtained when the disease was refractory, from a patient treated with antithyroid drugs. This CDR3 reads CASGDRVYEKLFF. The CDR3 DNA reads as TGTGCCAGCGGAGACAGGGTCTATGAAAAACTGTTTTTT.